This TCR beta chain was sequenced in a study of T cells after yellow fever vaccination. Regarding the study as a whole: The appearance of a small share of clonotypes in both CD4 and CD8 compartments was observed. The secondary response was weaker but peaked faster, day 5 versus 15.

Production of TCR cDNA was by 5'RACE template switching, which also added a universal primer site and UMIs. TCRdb fed the 5' RACE reads into MiXCR, producing one record per CDR3 protein. The profile shows 130,000 or so distinct CDR3 sequences, roughly 15% of them singletons. Turning to this clonotype: What it recognizes is unknown.

This CDR3 has 13 amino acids. V was cut by 3 bases and J by 0 bases, with 5 bases left in between. CDR1 is SNHLY, CDR2 FYNNEI, per germline. The TCR originated in a man between 18 and 29 years old who received the YFV17D yellow fever vaccine. This chain links TRBV2 with TRBJ1-1, with no clear D. Sequenced here: CD8+ T cells sorted from PBMCs, sampled 5 days after the yellow fever booster vaccination. CDR3 sequence reads: CASSDELNTEAFF. DNA for the CDR3: TGTGCCAGCAGTGACGAATTGAACACTGAAGCTTTCTTT.